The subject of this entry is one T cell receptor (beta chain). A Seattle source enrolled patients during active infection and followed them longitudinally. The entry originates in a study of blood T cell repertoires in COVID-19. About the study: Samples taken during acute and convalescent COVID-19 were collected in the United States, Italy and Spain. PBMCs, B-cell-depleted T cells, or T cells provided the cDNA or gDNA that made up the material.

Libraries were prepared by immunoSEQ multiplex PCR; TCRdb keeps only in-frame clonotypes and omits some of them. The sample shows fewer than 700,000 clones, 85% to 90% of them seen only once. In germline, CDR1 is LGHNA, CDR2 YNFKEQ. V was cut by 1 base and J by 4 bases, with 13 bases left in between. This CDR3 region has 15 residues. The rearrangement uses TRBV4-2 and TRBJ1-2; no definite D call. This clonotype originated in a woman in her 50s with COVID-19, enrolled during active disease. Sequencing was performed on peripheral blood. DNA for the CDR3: TGTGCCAGCAGCCAAGTCGGGAGAGACTTCTATGGCTACACCTTC. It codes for CASSQVGRDFYGYTF.